These 21 T cell receptor beta chains came from one sample sequenced in a study of T cell responses to AZD1222 COVID-19 vaccine. The data were produced by immunoSEQ multiplex PCR, yet TCRdb's version contains in-frame clones alone and is incomplete. This sample has 180,000 or so clones; over 80% occur once, and the top ten carry around 1%. This material consisted of peripheral blood, taken 28 days after the second dose of the MenACWY control vaccine. The receptor set was obtained from an adult who received the MenACWY meningococcal vaccine as a control.

J is TRBJ2-5 and V is TRBV4-2; D is unclear. The CDR3 is made up of 14 amino acids. Germline loops: CDR1 LGHNA, CDR2 YNFKEQ. Between the trimmed V and J ends, which lost 0 bases and 5 bases, there was a span of 10 bases. CDR3 residues: CASSQEVGGETQYF. CDR3 bases: TGTGCCAGCAGCCAAGAAGTAGGTGGGGAGACCCAGTACTTC.

The rearrangement joins TRBV27 to TRBJ1-1, with TRBD1 as a possible D gene (6 bases). The CDR3 length is 12 residues. Germline CDR1 is MNHEY and CDR2 is SMNVEV (reference sequence). Trimming cost V 6 bases and J 8 bases, with 13 bases left between them. CDR3 DNA sequence: TGTGCCAGCAGACGCAGAGGGGGGGAAGCTTTCTTT. Translating it yields CASRRRGGEAFF.

This chain uses TRBV6-5 with TRBJ1-6, with 9 bases aligning to TRBD1. Germline trimming cut 7 bases from V and 7 bases from J; bases unmatched to any gene: 8. CDR3 length: 15 residues. Germline-derived CDR1 and CDR2 are MNHEY and SVGAGI. The CDR3 spells CASTRRDRDNSPLHF. CDR3 DNA sequence: TGTGCCAGCACCAGACGGGACAGGGACAATTCACCCCTCCACTTT.

This rearrangement joins TRBV5-4 to TRBJ1-1, with 10 bases that match TRBD1. The CDR3 runs to 15 residues. Germline V gives CDR1 SGHNT, CDR2 YYREEE (reference sequence). Germline trimming cut 7 bases from V and 5 bases from J; bases unmatched to any gene: 11. The CDR3 DNA is TGTGCCAGCTTGAGACAGGGGGCGCGGGGAACTGAAGCTTTCTTT. Its translation: CASLRQGARGTEAFF. The full variable domain, completed using reference TRBV5-4 and TRBJ1-1, is ETGVTQSPTHLIKTRGQQVTLRCSSQSGHNTVSWYQQALGQGPQFIFQYYREEENGRGNFPPRFSGLQFPNYSSELNVNALELDDSALYLCASLRQGARGTEAFFGQGTRLTVV.

Regarding this clone: Other nucleotide sequences from this sample produce the same CDR3. The rearrangement uses TRBV9 and TRBJ1-3; no firm D call. Trimming pared 2 bases from V and 4 bases from J, leaving 7 bases between. The CDR3 is 13 amino acids. Germline lookup yields CDR1 SGDLS and CDR2 YYNGEE. The chain's CDR3 is CASSVPGGNTIYF. For the CDR3, the DNA is TGTGCCAGCAGCGTCCCGGGGGGAAACACCATATATTTT. Based on the CDR3 plus reference TRBV9 and TRBJ1-3, the full variable domain is DSGVTQTPKHLITATGQRVTLRCSPRSGDLSVYWYQQSLDQGLQFLIQYYNGEERAKGNILERFSAQQFPDLHSELNLSSLELGDSALYFCASSVPGGNTIYFGEGSWLTVV.

Here the CDR3 DNA reads TGTGCCAGCACCTTCGCCATGACTGGGCAAGAGACCCAGTACTTC. Residues: CASTFAMTGQETQYF. The chain employs TRBV6-5 and TRBJ2-5; D gene uncertain. CDR3 size: 15 residues. CDR1 MNHEY and CDR2 SVGAGI come from the germline V gene. V was clipped by 7 bases and J by 2 bases, with 17 bases between them.

The chain has TRBV20-1 and TRBJ1-2; tentatively, D is TRBD1 (5 bases). The CDR3 sequence is 11 residues long. V shed 7 bases and J shed 5 bases, with 11 bases lying between them. Germline loops: CDR1 DFQATT, CDR2 SNEGSKA (reference sequence). This CDR3 is CSGEQDYGYTF. The CDR3 region has the DNA TGCAGTGGCGAACAGGATTATGGCTACACCTTC.

The J gene is TRBJ1-4, the V gene TRBV6-6; a weak D match, TRBD1 (5 bases). Per the germline V gene, CDR1 is MNHNY and CDR2 is SVGAGI (reference sequence). The CDR3 loop spans 16 amino acids. Deletions cut 7 bases from V and 3 bases from J, with 18 bases between. The CDR3 spells CASKTLLQGANEKLFF. Here the CDR3 DNA reads TGTGCCAGCAAAACCCTCCTTCAGGGAGCTAATGAAAAACTGTTTTTT.

The chain is built from TRBV28 and TRBJ2-7; D may be TRBD2 (6 bases). The CDR3 is 17 amino acids. From germline, CDR1 is MDHEN and CDR2 SYDVKM. Trimming pared 5 bases from V and 0 bases from J, leaving 20 bases between. CDR3 residues: CASSKPRRVLSSYEQYF. The CDR3 coding sequence is TGTGCCAGCAGTAAGCCTAGGAGGGTTCTTAGCTCCTACGAGCAGTACTTC.

The genes are TRBV5-1 and TRBJ2-1, with D uncertain. Per the germline V gene, CDR1 is SGHRS and CDR2 is YFSETQ. CDR3 length: 13 amino acids. The ends were cut back, 6 bases at V and 0 bases at J, with 7 bases in the middle. The CDR3 DNA follows: TGCGCCAGCAAGCCCAACTCCTACAATGAGCAGTTCTTC. Translated, it gives CASKPNSYNEQFF.

V and J are TRBV6-2 or TRBV6-3 and TRBJ1-1, with D hard to call. Germline assignment: CDR1 MNHEY and CDR2 SVGEGT. This CDR3 is 14 amino acids long. The ends were cut back, 2 bases at V and 4 bases at J, with 11 bases in the middle. The DNA of the CDR3 is TGTGCCAGCAGTTACGCCTGGGTTGGCACTGAAGCTTTCTTT. Its protein product is CASSYAWVGTEAFF.

The CDR3 bases are TGTGCCAGCAGCCGAACACTAGCGGGGGAAAACACCGGGGAGCTGTTTTTT. Amino acids: CASSRTLAGENTGELFF. The genes are TRBV4-2 and TRBJ2-2; 11 positions match TRBD2. CDR3 length: 17 amino acids. CDR1 and CDR2 from the germline V gene are LGHNA and YNFKEQ. V was clipped by 4 bases and J by 2 bases; unmatched bases: 6.

This chain joins TRBV6-1 and TRBJ1-1; TRBD1 matches at 9 bases. V was pared by 3 bases and J by 0 bases, with 2 bases of the junction left unmatched. The CDR3 length is 15 residues. Germline V CDR1 and CDR2: MNHNS, SASEGT. CDR3 sequence (DNA): TGTGCCAGCAGTGAGGACAGGGGACTGAACACTGAAGCTTTCTTT. Protein product: CASSEDRGLNTEAFF.

This clone occurred once. The junction shows a germline mismatch at one end, possibly a read error. The chain joins TRBV25-1 to TRBJ1-2; tentative D call: TRBD1 (6 bases). Germline V lookup: CDR1 MGHDK, CDR2 SYGVNS. The length of the CDR3 is 11 residues. The CDR3 DNA reads TGTGCCAGCAGTGACCGGAGGGGGACCGATTTC. It encodes CASSDRRGTDF.

The rearrangement joins TRBV29-1 to TRBJ1-1; 8 bases map to TRBD1. The V gene end was trimmed by 7 bases and the J gene end by 1 base; junction bases not matched to a gene: 2. From germline, CDR1 is SQVTM and CDR2 ANQGSEA. This CDR3 is built from 12 residues. CDR3 amino acids: CSATGGNTEAFF. For the CDR3, the DNA is TGCAGCGCAACAGGGGGGAACACTGAAGCTTTCTTT.

This sequence joins TRBV6-5 and TRBJ1-3; no clear D. Looked up from germline, CDR1 is MNHEY and CDR2 is SVGAGI. This CDR3 spans 13 amino acids. V was clipped by 7 bases and J by 4 bases, with 11 bases between them. The CDR3 region is CASTPGIGNTIYF. The CDR3 nucleotides read TGTGCCAGCACTCCTGGGATCGGAAACACCATATATTTT.

V is TRBV5-1 and J is TRBJ1-4, with a tentative D call TRBD1 (6 bases). This CDR3 spans 14 amino acids. Germline CDR1 is SGHRS and CDR2 is YFSETQ. Deletions cut 2 bases from V and 2 bases from J, with 7 bases between. This CDR3 reads CASSFQGTNEKLFF. In nucleotides, the CDR3 is TGCGCCAGCAGCTTCCAGGGGACTAATGAAAAACTGTTTTTT.

This rearrangement joins TRBV19 to TRBJ2-3, with D uncertain. V dropped 1 base and J dropped 6 bases, with 5 bases sitting between them. The CDR3 loop spans 12 amino acids. Germline V lookup: CDR1 LNHDA, CDR2 SQIVND (reference sequence). The CDR3 is CASSIVADTQYF. CDR3 DNA: TGTGCCAGTAGTATAGTTGCGGATACGCAGTATTTT.

This chain joins TRBV5-1 and TRBJ1-4; no reliable D call. V was pared by 4 bases and J by 8 bases, with 15 bases between. This CDR3 has 14 amino acids. Per germline, CDR1 SGHRS and CDR2 YFSETQ. The CDR3 loop is CASSQTDRGEKLFF. Written as DNA, the CDR3 is TGCGCCAGCAGCCAGACGGACCGAGGGGAAAAACTGTTTTTT. The full variable domain, with the rest looked up from reference TRBV5-1 and TRBJ1-4, is KAGVTQTPRYLIKTRGQQVTLSCSPISGHRSVSWYQQTPGQGLQFLFEYFSETQRNKGNFPGRFSGRQFSNSRSEMNVSTLELGDSALYLCASSQTDRGEKLFFGSGTQLSVL.

This chain uses TRBV11-3 with TRBJ2-7; weak D call: TRBD2 (5 bases). V lost 5 bases and J 4 bases, leaving 12 bases between the germline ends. The CDR3 is 13 amino acids. CDR1 and CDR2 (germline): SGHNT, YENEEA. The CDR3 reads CASSNNAGYEQYF. CDR3 DNA sequence: TGTGCCAGCAGCAACAACGCGGGTTACGAGCAGTACTTC.

The chain joins TRBV10-2 to TRBJ1-1; TRBD1 matches 7 bases. V was clipped by 2 bases and J by 1 base; unmatched bases: 7. This CDR3 spans 16 amino acids. In germline, CDR1 is WSHSY, CDR2 SAAADI. CDR3 DNA sequence: TGCGCCAGCAGTGAGACCCAGGGGGGACGGAACACTGAAGCTTTCTTT. Its translation is CASSETQGGRNTEAFF.